Below, 2 T cell receptor beta chains from the same sample are listed, as sequenced in a study of radiotherapy plus CTLA-4 blockade in lung cancer. Method: immunoSEQ multiplex PCR; TCRdb's copy keeps in-frame clones and lacks some. The repertoire holds roughly 62,000 clones, with roughly 80% as singletons. Material: peripheral blood, obtained from a patient treated with radiotherapy plus ipilimumab. The receptors here all came from a human donor with non-small cell lung cancer who had a complete response to radiotherapy plus ipilimumab.

The rearrangement joins TRBV2 to TRBJ2-7; 10 positions match TRBD2. V was clipped by 2 bases and J by 3 bases; unmatched bases: 1. This CDR3 has 14 residues. The germline gives CDR1 SNHLY, CDR2 FYNNEI. The CDR3 DNA reads as TGTGCCAGCAGTGAACTAGCGGGAGACTACGAGCAGTACGTC. This sequence encodes CASSELAGDYEQYV.

This clone was counted once. V and J are TRBV7-2 and TRBJ2-7, with D possibly TRBD2 on 5 matching bases. The V gene's germline CDR1 is SGHTA and CDR2 FQGNSA. The CDR3 is 13 residues long. V was cut by 5 bases and J by 4 bases, with 12 bases left in between. CDR3 region: CASSQRAAYEQYF. Written as DNA, the CDR3 is TGTGCCAGCAGCCAGAGGGCAGCATACGAGCAGTACTTC.